Presented here are 10 T cell receptor beta chains from one specimen sequenced in a study of T cells after yellow fever vaccination (dated by TCRdb to between 2018 and 2021). The library was built by means of 5' RACE. Sequencing was carried out with an Illumina NovaSeq 6000. TCRdb trimmed the raw reads at Q25, called clones with MiXCR and kept productive beta chains. Identical CDR3 protein sequences are pooled into one entry, listed with their most common genes and DNA. The sample profile shows 50,000 to 75,000 distinct CDR3 sequences; about 5.2% of them were found once. The ten largest make up 25% to 40% of the sample. What the treatment or condition label conveys for this sample: live attenuated yellow fever vaccine strain. The sequencing here drew on PBMCs, either bulk or a sorted T-cell subset (CD4+, CD8+, memory, or dextramer-sorted; not recorded which), taken on the day of the yellow fever booster vaccination. These receptors were taken from a man younger than 30 who received the YFV17D yellow fever vaccine.

This clonotype was observed a few times. The V call is TRBV4-2, the J call TRBJ1-2; TRBD1 agrees at 7 bases. Germline loops: CDR1 LGHNA, CDR2 YNFKEQ. CDR3 length: 15 amino acids. With 3 bases clipped from V and 3 bases from J, the junction kept 7 bases outside the gene matches. The CDR3 loop reads CASSQNTGADYGYTF. CDR3 bases: TGTGCCAGCAGCCAGAATACAGGGGCTGACTATGGCTACACCTTC.

This clonotype has ten or more counts. The rearrangement links TRBV5-1 to TRBJ2-6; D is perhaps TRBD1 or TRBD2 (5 bases each). V was pared by 3 bases and J by 0 bases, with 13 bases between. The CDR3 is 17 amino acids. The germline V gene has CDR1 SGHRS and CDR2 YFSETQ. The CDR3 loop reads CASSYAEGSSGANVLTF. CDR3 nucleotide sequence: TGCGCCAGCAGCTATGCTGAGGGGTCCTCTGGGGCCAACGTCCTGACTTTC.

This clonotype was counted ten times or more. J is TRBJ2-1 and V is TRBV6-5, with 7 bases lining up with TRBD1. Unmatched junction bases numbered 4, after V lost 6 bases and J lost 2 bases. The CDR3 is 14 residues long. CDR1 is MNHEY, CDR2 SVGAGI, per germline. The CDR3: CASRVTGTYNEQFF. In DNA, the CDR3 is TGTGCCAGCAGGGTGACAGGGACCTACAATGAGCAGTTCTTC.

This clonotype appeared many times. The rearrangement links TRBV11-2 to TRBJ2-5, with 8 bases that match TRBD2. With V trimmed by 5 bases and J by 5 bases, 7 bases remained unmatched. Germline V gene lookup returns CDR1 SGHAT and CDR2 FQNNGV. The CDR3 length is 14 residues. CDR3 region: CASSQRGPVETQYF. The CDR3 nucleotides read TGTGCCAGCAGCCAGCGGGGGCCCGTGGAGACCCAGTACTTC.

This clonotype was seen more than once but under ten times. The V gene is TRBV4-2, the J gene TRBJ1-5; 7 bases line up with TRBD1. Germline CDR1 and CDR2: LGHNA and YNFKEQ. The CDR3 consists of 13 residues. Trimming removed 3 bases from V and 7 bases from J; junction bases left unmatched: 3. This chain's CDR3 is CASSQRQGQPQHF. CDR3 DNA sequence: TGTGCCAGCAGCCAGAGACAGGGCCAGCCCCAGCATTTT.

This clonotype was seen a handful of times. The chain carries TRBV6-5 and TRBJ2-2; tentatively, D is TRBD1 (6 bases). V lost 2 bases, J lost 4 bases, and 11 bases lay in between. CDR3 length: 15 amino acids. From germline, CDR1 is MNHEY and CDR2 SVGAGI. The CDR3 coding sequence is TGTGCCAGCAGTTACATGGGGGCTCTCACCGGGGAGCTGTTTTTT. It codes for CASSYMGALTGELFF.

This clonotype was seen ten or more times. This chain links TRBV11-2 with TRBJ1-3; no firm D call. V lost 7 bases and J lost 4, with 11 bases in between. This CDR3 region has 13 residues. Germline lookup yields CDR1 SGHAT and CDR2 FQNNGV. The DNA of the CDR3 is TGTGCCAGCAATCCCGCCCGCGGAAACACCATATATTTT. This translates into CASNPARGNTIYF. The variable domain in full, with the rest retrieved from reference TRBV11-2 and TRBJ1-3, is EAGVAQSPRYKIIEKRQSVAFWCNPISGHATLYWYQQILGQGPKLLIQFQNNGVVDDSQLPKDRFSAERLKGVDSTLKIQPAKLEDSAVYLCASNPARGNTIYFGEGSWLTVV.

This clonotype was observed at least ten times. The genes are TRBV5-1 and TRBJ1-1, with TRBD1 identical over 12 bases. V shed 4 bases, J shed 1 base, and the junction held 2 bases outside the gene matches. Per the germline V gene, CDR1 is SGHRS and CDR2 is YFSETQ. The CDR3 runs to 15 residues. CDR3 nucleotides: TGCGCCAGCAGCCCGGGACAGGGGGCGAACACTGAAGCTTTCTTT. Protein: CASSPGQGANTEAFF.

This clonotype came up many times. The CDR3 spells CASSPTGTRTDTQYF. The CDR3 bases are TGTGCCAGCAGCCCGACAGGGACTCGCACAGATACGCAGTATTTT. This chain links TRBV12-3 or TRBV12-4 with TRBJ2-3; TRBD1 is a possible D gene (7 bases). CDR3 length: 15 residues. V lost 6 bases to trimming and J lost 1 base, with 14 bases between them.

This clonotype was seen at least ten times. The rearrangement joins TRBV12-3 or TRBV12-4 to TRBJ2-6; a weak D match, TRBD2 (6 bases). V shed 4 bases and J shed 0 bases, with 13 bases lying between them. This CDR3 comprises 17 residues. The CDR3 region is CASSSSGVRSGANVLTF. CDR3 sequence (DNA): TGTGCCAGCAGTTCCTCGGGGGTGCGCTCTGGGGCCAACGTCCTGACTTTC.